A selection of T cell receptor beta chains follows, all from one sample in a study of cytomegalovirus exposure and HLA in healthy donors. Measured with immunoSEQ multiplex PCR; TCRdb has only the in-frame clones, and not every one. This table holds approximately 150,000 clones, just over 75% found once. Sequenced: PBMCs. Receptor source: a woman aged 35 to 49 in good health and CMV-seronegative. Each CDR3 is given with its conserved first and last residue. Fields, in order: CDR3 DNA, CDR3 protein, J gene, D gene, CDR3 length, clone size, V gene. D genes are given only for firm matches. For some rows the clone size is stated as once, few or many, or as a class when expanded; others skip it.

TGTGCCAGCATCGGAGGGAACTATGGCTACACCTTC	CASIGGNYGYTF	TRBJ1-2	-	12	-	TRBV28
TGTGCCAGCAGTGACCTCTCCACTGGCTATGGCTACACCTTC	CASSDLSTGYGYTF	TRBJ1-2	-	14	-	TRBV6-1
TGTGCCAGCAGTTTCGACGCGGGGAATGAGCAGTTCTTC	CASSFDAGNEQFF	TRBJ2-1	-	13	-	TRBV27
TGTGCCAGCAGGGGCCCCAATCAGCCCCAGCATTTT	CASRGPNQPQHF	TRBJ1-5	-	12	few	TRBV28
TGTGCCAGTAGTCCAGGGGGAGGTAGGACTGAAGCTTTCTTT	CASSPGGGRTEAFF	TRBJ1-1	TRBD1	14	-	TRBV19
TGTGCCATCAGTGATATCCGCCAGACAGGGCAACAGGGGGCCGGCGAGCAGTACTTC	CAISDIRQTGQQGAGEQYF	TRBJ2-7	TRBD1	19	-	TRBV10-3
TGTGCCTGGAGTCGCTCTGGAAACACCATATATTTT	CAWSRSGNTIYF	TRBJ1-3	-	12	-	TRBV30
TGTGCCAGCAGCCCAGGGGGAAGAGGCTATGGCTACACCTTC	CASSPGGRGYGYTF	TRBJ1-2	TRBD1	14	-	TRBV6-5
TGTGCCAGCAGCGTATCCCTAGTCTACACCGGGGAGCTGTTTTTT	CASSVSLVYTGELFF	TRBJ2-2	-	15	once	TRBV9
TGCAGCGTCGTAAAACTTAGAGAGGACACTGAAGCTTTCTTT	CSVVKLREDTEAFF	TRBJ1-1	-	14	-	TRBV29-1
TGCGCCAGCAGTGATTGGACAGTCAACGAAGCTTTCTTT	CASSDWTVNEAFF	TRBJ1-1	-	13	-	TRBV10-1
TGTGCCAGCAGCTTGGTTGGCGGGGACCTCACTGAAGCTTTCTTT	CASSLVGGDLTEAFF	TRBJ1-1	-	15	-	TRBV5-5
TGTGCCAGCAGCCCTGGGGGGGGCTACGAGCAGTACTTC	CASSPGGGYEQYF	TRBJ2-7	TRBD2	13	-	TRBV7-9
TGCAGCTTTTCAGTTGCCTACGAGCAGTACTTC	CSFSVAYEQYF	TRBJ2-7	-	11	-	TRBV29-1
TGTGCCAGTAGTATGGCAGGTAACCAAGAGACCCAGTACTTC	CASSMAGNQETQYF	TRBJ2-5	-	14	-	TRBV19